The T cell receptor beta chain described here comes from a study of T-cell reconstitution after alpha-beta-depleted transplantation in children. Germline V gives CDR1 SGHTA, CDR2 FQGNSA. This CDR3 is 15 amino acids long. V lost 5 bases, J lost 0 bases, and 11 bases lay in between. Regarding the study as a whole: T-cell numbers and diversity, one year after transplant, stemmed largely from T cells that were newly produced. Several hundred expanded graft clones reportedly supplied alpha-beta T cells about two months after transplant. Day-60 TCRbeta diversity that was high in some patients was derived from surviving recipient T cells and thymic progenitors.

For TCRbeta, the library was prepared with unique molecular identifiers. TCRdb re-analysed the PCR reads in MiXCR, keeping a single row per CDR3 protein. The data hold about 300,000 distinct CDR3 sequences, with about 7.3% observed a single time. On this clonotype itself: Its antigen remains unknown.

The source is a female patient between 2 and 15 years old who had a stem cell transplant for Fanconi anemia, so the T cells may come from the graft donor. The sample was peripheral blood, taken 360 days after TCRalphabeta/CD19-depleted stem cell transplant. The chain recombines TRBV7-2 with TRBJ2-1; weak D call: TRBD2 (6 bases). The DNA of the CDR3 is TGTGCCAGCAGCGCTCCCGGGAGCTCCTACAATGAGCAGTTCTTC. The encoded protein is CASSAPGSSYNEQFF.